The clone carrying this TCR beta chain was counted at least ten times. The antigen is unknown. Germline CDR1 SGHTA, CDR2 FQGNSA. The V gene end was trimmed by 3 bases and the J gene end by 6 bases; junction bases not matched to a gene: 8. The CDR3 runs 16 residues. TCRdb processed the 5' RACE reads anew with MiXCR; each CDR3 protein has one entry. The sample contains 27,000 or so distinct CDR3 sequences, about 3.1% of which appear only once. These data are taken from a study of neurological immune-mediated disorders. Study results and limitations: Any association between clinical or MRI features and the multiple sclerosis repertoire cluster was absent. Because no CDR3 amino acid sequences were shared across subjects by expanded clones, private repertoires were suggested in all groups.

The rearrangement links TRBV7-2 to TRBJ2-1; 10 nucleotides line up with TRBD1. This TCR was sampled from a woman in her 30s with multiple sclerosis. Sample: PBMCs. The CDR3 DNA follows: TGTGCCAGCAGCTTTTCTGGACAGGGGGTTTCCAATGAGCAGTTCTTC. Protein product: CASSFSGQGVSNEQFF.